What follows are 14 T cell receptor beta chains derived from one specimen sequenced in a study of CD8+ T cells in alopecia areata. Sequencing relied on a cDNA template that was reverse transcribed from extracted RNA. The repertoire was sequenced with immunoSEQ multiplex PCR; TCRdb's copy has only in-frame clones and lacks some. The profile covers around 110,000 clones, none occurring a single time. The specimen was lesional skin. The receptor set was obtained from a C3H/HeJ mouse with alopecia areata. MHC haplotype here: H2-k.

For this clone: Gene names follow the mouse nomenclature. Sequencing ends 4 residues short of the CDR3 end; the germline J gene provides the rest. The J gene is TRBJ2-1, the V gene TRBV13-2, with D possibly matching TRBD1 (6 bases). The CDR3 runs to 13 residues. The V and J ends lost 0 bases and 5 bases respectively, with 6 bases between them. Germline assignment: CDR1 NNHNN and CDR2 SYGAGS (reference sequence). CDR3 DNA (partial): TGTGCCAGCGGTGATGACAGGGATGCT. Its translation: CASGDDRDA. The complete CDR3 sequence is CASGDDRDAEQFF.

This clone was observed a handful of times. Gene and germline names: mouse. The observed sequence ends 4 residues before the CDR3 terminus, with the missing tail filled in from the germline J gene. The chain joins TRBV13-2 to TRBJ2-7; maybe TRBD1 (7 bases). The CDR3 contains 13 residues. Germline V CDR1 and CDR2: NNHNN, SYGAGS (reference sequence). V was pared by 3 bases and J by 3 bases, with 10 bases between. The CDR3 protein is CASGVQGGYEQYF. CDR3 bases read: TGTGCCAGCGGTGTCCAGGGGGGCTAT.

Details on this clone: Genes and germline are mouse. The CDR3 end falls 4 residues outside the read, so it is completed with the germline J gene. V usage is TRBV13-3 and J usage is TRBJ1-1, with TRBD1 identical over 9 bases. There are 15 residues in the CDR3. Germline V gives CDR1 NNHDY, CDR2 SYVADS. CDR3 residues: CASSEPTGGRTEVFF. The covered CDR3 bases are TGTGCCAGCAGTGAGCCGACAGGGGGTAGGACA.

Remarks on this clone: The gene symbols are mouse symbols. The read gets to within 4 residues of the CDR3 end, and the germline J gene fills in the rest. The chain combines TRBV5 with TRBJ2-1; 7 bases line up with TRBD2. The ends lost 2 bases at V and 2 bases at J; junction bases unmatched: 3. In germline, CDR1 is LGHNA, CDR2 YNLKQL (reference sequence). This CDR3 is built from 15 residues. The CDR3: CASSQRWGYYAEQFF. The sequenced CDR3 bases are TGTGCCAGCAGCCAACGCTGGGGGTACTATGCT.

In regard to this clone: Gene names are the mouse ones. The DNA read from the CDR3 is TGTGCCAGCAGTGATGAAAACTGGGGGGGC. It is translated as CASSDENWGG. The entire CDR3 reads CASSDENWGGDYTF. This chain joins TRBV13-3 and TRBJ1-2; perhaps TRBD1 as D (5 bases). The read falls 4 residues short of the CDR3 end, and the missing part is taken from the germline J gene. The V gene's germline CDR1 is NNHDY and CDR2 SYVADS. The CDR3 contains 14 residues.

In regard to this clone: These gene names are mouse names. The read halts 4 residues ahead of the CDR3 end, with the missing end drawn from the germline J gene. V and J are TRBV13-3 and TRBJ1-4; D is perhaps TRBD1 (5 bases). The germline V gene has CDR1 NNHDY and CDR2 SYVADS. V was clipped by 5 bases and J by 5 bases, with 13 bases between them. The CDR3 is 14 residues long. The CDR3 DNA, read in part, is TGTGCCAGCAGAGAGGGGAAGGAGAACGAA. Residues: CASREGKENE. The full CDR3 reads CASREGKENERLFF.

This clone occurred a few times. Gene names are mouse gene names. The CDR3 end lies 4 residues beyond the end of the read and is filled in from the germline J gene. The gene calls are TRBV19 and TRBJ1-1; D may be TRBD1 (5 bases). Germline CDR1 reads FNHDT; CDR2 reads SITEND (reference sequence). V lost 2 bases to trimming and J lost 0 bases, with 8 bases between them. There are 14 residues in the CDR3. CDR3 bases read: TGTGCCAGCAGTATTTTACAGGCAAACACA. Amino acids: CASSILQANT. The whole CDR3 is CASSILQANTEVFF.

This clone has just a few counts. Genes here carry mouse names. The read terminates 4 residues ahead of where the CDR3 ends, so the germline J gene completes it. The V and J genes are TRBV19 and TRBJ2-2, with 9 bases fitting TRBD2. This CDR3 has 16 residues. CDR1 and CDR2 (germline): FNHDT, SITEND (reference sequence). V was pared by 5 bases and J by 0 bases, with 5 bases of the junction left unmatched. This chain's CDR3 is CASSPGLGSNTGQLYF. CDR3 DNA, as far as it was read: TGTGCCAGCAGCCCCGGACTGGGGTCAAACACCGGG.

To note about this clone: The germline and genes are mouse ones. Coverage ceases 4 residues before the CDR3 finishes, and the germline J gene fills in the end. This chain joins TRBV1 and TRBJ2-1, with 10 bases matching TRBD2. V trimming: 1 base; J trimming: 3 bases; junction bases outside the gene matches: 3. The CDR3 length is 16 residues. The germline V gene has CDR1 NSQYPW and CDR2 LRSPGD (reference sequence). CDR3 DNA, as far as it was read: TGCACCTGCAGTGCAGCCAACTGGGGGGGCTATGCT. Its translation is CTCSAANWGGYA. The full CDR3 sequence reads CTCSAANWGGYAEQFF. The variable domain in full, with the rest retrieved from reference TRBV1 and TRBJ2-1, is VTLLEQNPRWRLVPRGQAVNLRCILKNSQYPWMSWYQQDLQKQLQWLFTLRSPGDKEVKSLPGADYLATRVTDTELRLQVANMSQGRTLYCTCSAANWGGYAEQFFGPGTRLTVL.

Comments on this clone: Gene names and germline refer to mouse. The CDR3 extends 4 residues past the end of the read, so its final part is completed from the germline J gene. This chain connects TRBV1 to TRBJ2-3; TRBD1 matches at 8 bases. Germline-derived CDR1 and CDR2 are NSQYPW and LRSPGD (reference sequence). The length of the CDR3 is 17 residues. The V segment lost 0 bases and the J segment 1 base; nucleotides outside the gene matches: 6. This CDR3 reads CTCSADLLGQGAETLYF. The CDR3 DNA, read in part, is TGCACCTGCAGTGCAGATCTGCTGGGACAGGGTGCAGAA.

This clone was observed a few times. Here the gene names and germline are mouse. The read ends 4 residues before the CDR3 terminus; that terminus is restored from the germline J gene. The rearrangement joins TRBV1 to TRBJ2-1; the D gene is possibly TRBD1 (5 bases). Trimming left V 7 bases short and J 0 bases short, with 7 bases between. The CDR3 runs to 13 residues. Germline loops: CDR1 NSQYPW, CDR2 LRSPGD (reference sequence). CDR3 residues: CTCKTVNYAEQFF. The covered CDR3 bases are TGCACCTGCAAGACAGTTAACTATGCT.

This clone appeared a few times. Gene names follow the mouse nomenclature. The read stops 4 residues short of the end of the CDR3; the missing end is completed from the germline J gene. The chain couples TRBV1 to TRBJ2-3; 9 nucleotides line up with TRBD2. The germline V gene has CDR1 NSQYPW and CDR2 LRSPGD (reference sequence). V lost 3 bases and J lost 2; bases outside the gene matches: 3. CDR3 size: 15 residues. CDR3: CTCSAWGGDAETLYF. The sequenced part of the CDR3 DNA is TGCACCTGCAGTGCGTGGGGGGGCGATGCAGAA. The complete variable domain, with remaining parts taken from reference TRBV1 and TRBJ2-3, reads VTLLEQNPRWRLVPRGQAVNLRCILKNSQYPWMSWYQQDLQKQLQWLFTLRSPGDKEVKSLPGADYLATRVTDTELRLQVANMSQGRTLYCTCSAWGGDAETLYFGSGTRLTVL.

This clone showed up just a few times. Gene names are the mouse ones. The CDR3 is cut off 4 residues early in the read; its end comes from the germline J gene. The chain is built from TRBV13-3 and TRBJ2-1; a weak D match, TRBD2 (5 bases). The CDR3 totals 13 residues. Trimming took off 0 bases at V and 6 bases at J, with 7 bases between the two ends. The germline CDR1 and CDR2 sequences are NNHDY and SYVADS. Here the CDR3 reads CASSDVGVAEQFF. The part of the CDR3 DNA that was read is TGTGCCAGCAGTGATGTTGGGGTTGCT.

With regard to this clone: This could be a read error, since a much larger clone is one nucleotide away. These gene names are mouse names. The read ends 4 residues shy of where the CDR3 ends; the end is completed using the germline J gene. V usage is TRBV13-1 and J usage is TRBJ2-7; 12 positions match TRBD2. Germline V gene lookup returns CDR1 NSHNY and CDR2 SYGAGN. The CDR3 consists of 15 residues. V dropped 0 bases and J dropped 3; count of bases not matched to a gene: 1. The sequenced part of the CDR3 DNA is TGTGCCAGCAGTGATGGACTGGGGGGGCGCTAT. This sequence encodes CASSDGLGGRY. From start to end, the CDR3 is CASSDGLGGRYEQYF.